The 18 T cell receptor beta chains below come from one sample, sequenced in a study of human T cells and chemical hapten exposure. One entry per CDR3 protein, called by TCRdb with MiXCR from the RACE reads. The sample holds fewer than 400,000 distinct CDR3 sequences, around 7% seen once. Time point noted: patch test 1, 2 weeks after DPC sensitization. Described treatment: therapeutic diphenylcyclopropenone sensitization with weekly scalp DPC. Sequencing was performed on whole blood, taken in connection with sensitization to the hapten diphenylcyclopropenone (DPC). Receptor source: a woman aged 18-29 years with alopecia areata. Some clones in this sample may be carry-over from other donors' samples.

This clonotype was detected a few times. The V gene is TRBV15, the J gene TRBJ2-3; TRBD1 aligns across 10 bases. After removal of 6 bases from V and 3 bases from J, the junction contained 9 bases not matched to a gene. The germline gives CDR1 LNHNV, CDR2 YYDKDF (reference sequence). The CDR3 is 16 residues long. The CDR3 DNA reads as TGTGCCACCAGTGACGTCGAGGGACAGGGGACAGATACGCAGTATTTT. It codes for CATSDVEGQGTDTQYF.

This clonotype appeared many times. CDR3 in amino acids: CASSFYGRMNTEAFF. The CDR3 DNA reads TGTGCCAGCAGTTTCTACGGGAGAATGAACACTGAAGCTTTCTTT. This chain connects TRBV12-3 or TRBV12-4 to TRBJ1-1, with D unclear. The V end was cut by 3 bases, the J end by 0 bases, with 11 bases between. There are 15 residues in the CDR3.

This chain uses TRBV7-2 with TRBJ2-3; tentative D call: TRBD1 (6 bases). Germline loops: CDR1 SGHTA, CDR2 FQGNSA. With 5 bases removed from V and 2 bases from J, the gap between germline ends came to 17 bases. The CDR3 is made up of 16 amino acids. CDR3 bases: TGTGCCAGCAGCCCAGGCCCTTGGACAGTCACAGATACGCAGTATTTT. As protein: CASSPGPWTVTDTQYF.

The chain employs TRBV5-1 and TRBJ1-5, with 7 bases fitting TRBD1. The ends lost 4 bases at V and 5 bases at J; junction bases unmatched: 6. The CDR3 is 14 amino acids. Germline V gives CDR1 SGHRS, CDR2 YFSETQ. The CDR3 DNA reads TGCGCCAGCAGCGTGACAGGGCCCGATCAGCCCCAGCATTTT. Translated, it gives CASSVTGPDQPQHF.

This clonotype was recorded at least ten times. The rearrangement uses TRBV6-1 and TRBJ2-2; TRBD2 agrees at 12 bases. CDR1 is MNHNS, CDR2 SASEGT, per germline. V shed 5 bases and J 7 bases; nucleotides not matched to a gene: 17. The CDR3 length is 19 residues. The CDR3 protein is CASSPRLAGAVFRGGELFF. CDR3 DNA: TGTGCCAGCAGTCCCCGACTAGCGGGGGCCGTTTTCAGAGGCGGGGAGCTGTTTTTT.

V usage is TRBV15 and J usage is TRBJ1-6, with D tentatively TRBD1 (5 bases). CDR3 length: 15 amino acids. Germline CDR1 and CDR2: LNHNV and YYDKDF (reference sequence). The V gene lost 5 bases and the J gene lost 5 bases, with 13 bases spanning the gap. CDR3 DNA: TGTGCCACCAGCTCCAGGGACCGGCATAATTCACCCCTCCACTTT. Protein: CATSSRDRHNSPLHF. The complete variable domain, with remaining parts taken from reference TRBV15 and TRBJ1-6, reads DAMVIQNPRYQVTQFGKPVTLSCSQTLNHNVMYWYQQKSSQAPKLLFHYYDKDFNNEADTPDNFQSRRPNTSFCFLDIRSPGLGDTAMYLCATSSRDRHNSPLHFGNGTRLTVT.

This clonotype appeared a few times. CDR3 DNA: TGTGCTAGTGGCCCCCCCGGGGGGGTCAATGAGCAGTTCTTC. This translates into CASGPPGGVNEQFF. This chain connects TRBV12-5 to TRBJ2-1; 8 bases fit TRBD2. This CDR3 spans 14 amino acids. Unmatched junction bases numbered 7, after V lost 6 bases and J lost 6 bases. Germline loops: CDR1 LGHNT, CDR2 FRNRAP.

This chain connects TRBV9 to TRBJ1-4; D is perhaps TRBD1 (5 bases). CDR3 length equals 14 residues. Germline-derived CDR1 and CDR2 are SGDLS and YYNGEE. V was pared by 0 bases and J by 8 bases, with 11 bases between. CDR3 coding DNA: TGTGCCAGCAGCGTAGAAGGGGTTGGGGAAAAACTGTTTTTT. Protein: CASSVEGVGEKLFF.

The chain recombines TRBV6-2 or TRBV6-3 with TRBJ1-1; D remains ambiguous. CDR3 size: 20 residues. Germline CDR1 and CDR2: MNHEY and SVGEGT. Trimming removed 6 bases from V and 3 bases from J, with 32 bases in between. CDR3 coding DNA: TGTGCCAGCAGCACAACCGCCGTAAGGGTCGGAGGTAGTAAGGACACTGAAGCTTTCTTT. This codes for CASSTTAVRVGGSKDTEAFF.

The table lists this clonotype with a few counts. This chain connects TRBV12-3 or TRBV12-4 to TRBJ2-5, with D tentatively TRBD2 (6 bases). Trimming shortened V by 6 bases and J by 10 bases, and 15 bases separated the two germline ends. The CDR3 has 12 amino acids. CDR3 residues: CASRQNSGHQYF. CDR3 coding DNA: TGTGCCAGCAGACAAAATAGCGGACACCAGTACTTC.

The chain employs TRBV4-2 and TRBJ2-4; TRBD2 agrees at 9 bases. Trimming cost V 0 bases and J 7 bases; bases outside gene matches: 10. CDR1 LGHNA and CDR2 YNFKEQ come from the germline V gene. CDR3 length: 17 residues. CDR3 nucleotides: TGTGCCAGCAGCCAAGATATGGGAGCGGGGGGATGGAACATTCAGTACTTC. Its translation is CASSQDMGAGGWNIQYF.

This clonotype was observed at least ten times. The chain employs TRBV20-1 and TRBJ2-3; D unclear. From germline, CDR1 is DFQATT and CDR2 SNEGSKA (reference sequence). The CDR3 has 10 amino acids. CDR3 sequence (DNA): TGCGCCCTCTGGACAGATACGCAGTATTTT. Protein product: CALWTDTQYF.

This clonotype was counted only a few times. The V gene is TRBV6-5, the J gene TRBJ1-5; TRBD1 is a possible D gene (5 bases). CDR1 and CDR2 (germline): MNHEY, SVGAGI. This CDR3 region has 12 residues. V was trimmed by 6 bases and J by 8 bases, leaving 11 bases between them. As DNA, the CDR3 is TGTGCCAGCAGAAGGGGCGGGGAGCCCCAGCATTTT. Translation: CASRRGGEPQHF.

The table lists this clonotype with a few counts. The V and J genes are TRBV20-1 and TRBJ1-5; D might be TRBD1 (5 bases). The germline V gene encodes CDR1 DFQATT and CDR2 SNEGSKA (reference sequence). CDR3 length equals 14 residues. Trimming cost V 6 bases and J 7 bases, with 19 bases left between them. CDR3 in amino acids: CSALGGGDGQPQHF. In nucleotides, the CDR3 is TGCAGTGCCCTCGGTGGGGGAGACGGCCAGCCCCAGCATTTT.

The rearrangement links TRBV4-3 to TRBJ1-3, with a possible D match to TRBD1 (6 bases). V shed 3 bases and J shed 2 bases, with 11 bases lying between them. The CDR3 sequence is 15 residues long. Germline CDR1 reads LGHNA; CDR2 reads YSLEER. For the CDR3, the DNA is TGCGCCAGCAGCCAGGGGGCGGCTGCTGGAAACACCATATATTTT. Translation gives CASSQGAAAGNTIYF.

The rearrangement uses TRBV5-1 and TRBJ2-6; TRBD1 matches at 7 bases. This CDR3 region has 17 residues. J gave up 4 bases and V 0 bases, and 7 bases lay outside the gene matches. Germline V gene lookup returns CDR1 SGHRS and CDR2 YFSETQ. Here the CDR3 DNA reads TGCGCCAGCAGCTTGGGCGCTACAGGGGTCGGGGCCAACGTCCTGACTTTC. It translates to CASSLGATGVGANVLTF.

This clonotype was observed many times. The rearrangement joins TRBV4-2 to TRBJ2-3, with TRBD2 identical over 11 bases. Germline CDR1 reads LGHNA; CDR2 reads YNFKEQ. The CDR3 is 19 residues long. The V and J ends lost 1 base and 2 bases, in that order; junction bases with no gene match: 11. The CDR3 sequence is CASSQVSSSGGKPTDTQYF. The CDR3 DNA is TGTGCCAGCAGCCAAGTTTCGTCTAGCGGGGGGAAGCCCACAGATACGCAGTATTTT.

This clonotype came up many times. The chain carries TRBV6-1 and TRBJ2-3; 14 bases fit TRBD2. J was trimmed by 4 bases and V by 6 bases; bases with no gene match: 9. Germline lookup yields CDR1 MNHNS and CDR2 SASEGT. The CDR3 contains 17 residues. The CDR3: CASSQTSGGAFADTQYF. CDR3 coding DNA: TGTGCCAGCAGCCAGACTAGCGGGGGGGCCTTCGCAGATACGCAGTATTTT.